A selection of T cell receptor beta chains follows, all from one sample in a study of T cell responses to AZD1222 COVID-19 vaccine. Repertoires were generated with immunoSEQ multiplex PCR, while TCRdb's copy carries only in-frame clones and drops some. The sample consists of 150,000 to 170,000 clones, less than 90% of them appearing once. The sequencing here drew on peripheral blood, taken on day 0 of AZD1222 vaccination. Source of these receptors: an adult in good health. Both conserved end residues are part of each CDR3. The D gene is left open where the match is weak. Rows give clone size only sometimes, using once, few, many, or a class for an expanded clone.

CDR3 length | clone size | J gene | V gene | D gene | CDR3 protein | CDR3 DNA
16 | NA | TRBJ1-3 | TRBV4-3 | NA | CASSQGGAGSGNTIYF | TGCGCCAGCAGCCAAGGCGGGGCCGGATCTGGAAACACCATATATTTT
15 | NA | TRBJ1-3 | TRBV18 | NA | CASSPPVPSGNTIYF | TGTGCCAGCTCACCACCGGTACCGTCTGGAAACACCATATATTTT
15 | NA | TRBJ1-5 | TRBV28 | TRBD1 | CASSLRTGSNQPQHF | TGTGCCAGCAGTTTAAGGACAGGAAGCAATCAGCCCCAGCATTTT
12 | once | TRBJ1-1 | TRBV6-5 | TRBD1 | CASGTVNTEAFF | TGTGCCAGCGGGACAGTGAACACTGAAGCTTTCTTT
16 | NA | TRBJ1-6 | TRBV19 | TRBD1 | CASSIGTGGINSPLHF | TGTGCCAGTAGTATCGGGACAGGGGGTATTAATTCACCCCTCCACTTT
14 | NA | TRBJ2-5 | TRBV4-1 | NA | CASSQAPGEETQYF | TGCGCCAGCAGCCAAGCCCCAGGGGAAGAGACCCAGTACTTC
16 | NA | TRBJ1-1 | TRBV7-8 | TRBD1 | CASSSRDRGSNTEAFF | TGTGCCAGCAGCTCGCGTGACAGGGGATCGAACACTGAAGCTTTCTTT
14 | NA | TRBJ1-4 | TRBV5-4 | NA | CASSLDRWDEKLFF | TGTGCCAGCAGCTTGGATCGGTGGGATGAAAAACTGTTTTTT
13 | NA | TRBJ2-7 | TRBV7-8 | TRBD1 | CASSLGQGFEQYF | TGTGCCAGCAGCCTGGGACAGGGGTTCGAGCAGTACTTC
14 | NA | TRBJ2-1 | TRBV18 | TRBD2 | CASSPPGGLNEQFF | TGTGCCAGCTCACCCCCGGGGGGGCTCAATGAGCAGTTCTTC
16 | NA | TRBJ2-4 | TRBV4-1 | NA | CASSQASAVAKNIQYF | TGCGCCAGCAGCCAAGCCAGCGCAGTAGCCAAAAACATTCAGTACTTC
14 | NA | TRBJ2-2 | TRBV27 | NA | CASSLGENTGELFF | TGTGCCAGCAGTCTGGGGGAGAACACCGGGGAGCTGTTTTTT
15 | NA | TRBJ2-7 | TRBV7-8 | TRBD2 | CASSTRPSGEAPQYF | TGTGCCAGCAGCACCAGGCCTAGCGGGGAGGCCCCGCAGTACTTC
15 | NA | TRBJ2-5 | TRBV3-1/TRBV3-2 | TRBD2 | CASAGVSGEQETQYF | TGTGCCAGTGCCGGGGTTAGCGGGGAACAAGAGACCCAGTACTTC
15 | NA | TRBJ2-5 | TRBV6-2/TRBV6-3 | NA | CASSQGQRQGETQYF | TGTGCCAGCAGCCAGGGACAACGCCAAGGGGAGACCCAGTACTTC
15 | NA | TRBJ2-6 | TRBV3-1/TRBV3-2 | NA | CASSQSLGGANVLTF | TGTGCCAGCAGCCAATCTCTAGGGGGGGCCAACGTCCTGACTTTC
13 | NA | TRBJ2-5 | TRBV18 | NA | CASSPHQQETQYF | TGTGCCAGCTCACCACACCAACAAGAGACCCAGTACTTC
14 | few | TRBJ2-1 | TRBV4-2 | TRBD2 | CASSQSSGGDEQFF | TGTGCCAGCAGCCAATCTAGCGGGGGCGACGAGCAGTTCTTC
12 | NA | TRBJ1-1 | TRBV3-1/TRBV3-2 | NA | CASSQGVTEAFF | TGTGCCAGCAGCCAGGGAGTCACTGAAGCTTTCTTT
14 | NA | TRBJ1-2 | TRBV5-1 | TRBD1 | CASSLGTGSRGYTF | TGCGCCAGCAGCTTGGGGACAGGGTCACGAGGCTACACCTTC
14 | NA | TRBJ1-2 | TRBV9 | TRBD1 | CASSAEDRGRGYTF | TGTGCCAGCAGCGCCGAGGACAGGGGAAGGGGCTACACCTTC
16 | NA | TRBJ2-1 | TRBV4-2 | NA | CASGSDGGQSYNEQFF | TGTGCCAGCGGAAGCGACGGGGGCCAATCCTACAATGAGCAGTTCTTC
12 | NA | TRBJ2-5 | TRBV28 | NA | CASSFFQETQYF | TGTGCCAGCAGTTTTTTCCAAGAGACCCAGTACTTC
13 | NA | TRBJ2-1 | TRBV7-9 | NA | CASSPRTANEQFF | TGTGCCAGCAGCCCGCGGACGGCAAATGAGCAGTTCTTC
13 | NA | TRBJ1-1 | TRBV10-2 | NA | CASSQQGSTEAFF | TGCGCCAGCAGTCAACAGGGCTCCACTGAAGCTTTCTTT
16 | NA | TRBJ1-6 | TRBV5-6 | NA | CASSLDSASYNSPLHF | TGTGCCAGCAGCTTGGACTCGGCGTCCTATAATTCACCCCTCCACTTT
16 | NA | TRBJ2-3 | TRBV4-3 | NA | CASSQGRRGREDTQYF | TGCGCCAGCAGCCAAGGTCGGAGGGGGCGGGAAGATACGCAGTATTTT
15 | NA | TRBJ2-2 | TRBV28 | TRBD1 | CASLTRGFGTGELFF | TGTGCCAGCCTAACCAGGGGGTTCGGGACCGGGGAGCTGTTTTTT
15 | NA | TRBJ2-7 | TRBV7-8 | NA | CASSPLGGNLYEQYF | TGTGCCAGCAGCCCCCTCGGAGGAAACCTCTACGAGCAGTACTTC
16 | NA | TRBJ1-4 | TRBV28 | NA | CASRKYTGPSIEKLFF | TGTGCCAGCAGAAAATACACAGGACCGAGTATTGAAAAACTGTTTTTT
14 | NA | TRBJ2-1 | TRBV28 | NA | CASSLPSGYNEQFF | TGTGCCAGCAGTTTACCATCAGGGTACAATGAGCAGTTCTTC
14 | NA | TRBJ1-2 | TRBV5-1 | NA | CASSQVGQTYGYTF | TGCGCCAGCAGCCAAGTTGGACAGACCTATGGCTACACCTTC
15 | NA | TRBJ1-1 | TRBV27 | NA | CASSSSLITGTEAFF | TGTGCCAGCAGTTCCAGCCTAATAACGGGCACTGAAGCTTTCTTT
14 | NA | TRBJ1-2 | TRBV2 | TRBD1 | CASSVLQGSHGYTF | TGTGCCAGCAGTGTCTTACAGGGGTCGCATGGCTACACCTTC
17 | NA | TRBJ2-3 | TRBV5-1 | TRBD2 | CASSLVPSGGAVDTQYF | TGCGCCAGCAGCTTGGTGCCTAGCGGGGGGGCAGTGGATACGCAGTATTTT
18 | NA | TRBJ1-5 | TRBV19 | NA | CASRGTGPNPTSNQPQHF | TGTGCCAGTAGAGGCACAGGGCCAAACCCGACTAGCAATCAGCCCCAGCATTTT
16 | NA | TRBJ1-5 | TRBV5-6 | NA | CASSSGQGAGNQPQHF | TGTGCCAGCAGCTCGGGGCAAGGGGCCGGCAATCAGCCCCAGCATTTT
11 | NA | TRBJ1-4 | TRBV29-1 | NA | CSVDQGEKLFF | TGCAGCGTTGACCAGGGAGAAAAACTGTTTTTT
13 | once | TRBJ2-1 | TRBV12-3/TRBV12-4 | NA | CASSWTVYNEQFF | TGTGCCAGCAGTTGGACAGTCTACAATGAGCAGTTCTTC
11 | NA | TRBJ2-7 | TRBV7-9 | NA | CASSPVGEQYF | TGTGCCAGCAGCCCCGTTGGGGAGCAGTACTTC
15 | NA | TRBJ1-2 | TRBV3-1/TRBV3-2 | NA | CASSSGRGANYGYTF | TGTGCCAGCAGCTCAGGTCGGGGGGCTAACTATGGCTACACCTTC
15 | NA | TRBJ2-7 | TRBV4-2 | NA | CASSHTQGGSYEQYF | TGTGCCAGCAGCCATACACAGGGGGGGTCCTACGAGCAGTACTTC
16 | NA | TRBJ2-3 | TRBV4-3 | TRBD2 | CASSQVGLAFADTQYF | TGCGCCAGCAGCCAAGTAGGACTAGCGTTCGCAGATACGCAGTATTTT
14 | NA | TRBJ1-1 | TRBV27 | NA | CASSFLAGNTEAFF | TGTGCCAGCAGTTTTCTGGCGGGGAACACTGAAGCTTTCTTT
13 | NA | TRBJ2-7 | TRBV5-8 | TRBD2 | CASSAGGTYEQYF | TGTGCCAGCAGCGCGGGGGGAACCTACGAGCAGTACTTC
15 | NA | TRBJ2-4 | TRBV25-1 | NA | CASSLTGDPKNIQYF | TGTGCCAGCAGTTTAACAGGTGACCCCAAAAACATTCAGTACTTC
11 | NA | TRBJ1-2 | TRBV11-3 | NA | CASSLTTLPTF | TGTGCCAGCAGCTTGACGACCCTGCCCACCTTC
17 | NA | TRBJ1-5 | TRBV5-6 | NA | CASSLRFGGEGNQPQHF | TGTGCCAGCAGCTTGCGTTTTGGGGGAGAAGGCAATCAGCCCCAGCATTTT
17 | NA | TRBJ2-5 | TRBV19 | TRBD2 | CASSMRRETSGAKTQYF | TGTGCCAGTAGTATGCGAAGGGAGACTAGCGGGGCTAAGACCCAGTACTTC
20 | NA | TRBJ2-1 | TRBV13 | TRBD2 | CASSSLGGAGGNRYNNEQFF | TGTGCCAGCAGCTCCTTGGGGGGAGCGGGGGGCAACCGATACAACAATGAGCAGTTCTTC
13 | NA | TRBJ1-1 | TRBV12-3/TRBV12-4 | TRBD1 | CATGGQGNTEAFF | TGTGCCACCGGAGGACAGGGGAACACTGAAGCTTTCTTT